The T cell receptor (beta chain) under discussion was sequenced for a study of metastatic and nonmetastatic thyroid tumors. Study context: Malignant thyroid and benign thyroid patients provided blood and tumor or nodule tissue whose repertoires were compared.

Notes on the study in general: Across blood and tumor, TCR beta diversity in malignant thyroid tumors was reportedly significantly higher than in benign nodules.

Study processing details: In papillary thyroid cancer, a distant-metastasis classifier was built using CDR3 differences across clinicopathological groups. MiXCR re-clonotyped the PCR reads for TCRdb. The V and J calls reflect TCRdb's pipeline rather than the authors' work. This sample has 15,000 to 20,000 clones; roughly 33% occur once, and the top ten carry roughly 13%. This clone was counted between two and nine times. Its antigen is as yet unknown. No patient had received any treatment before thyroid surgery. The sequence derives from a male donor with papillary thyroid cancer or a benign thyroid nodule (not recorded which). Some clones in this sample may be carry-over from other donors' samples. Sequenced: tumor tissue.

In DNA, the CDR3 is TGTGCCAGCAGTTTAAGTAGCGGAGGGCCCTACGAGCAGTACTTC. Translation gives CASSLSSGGPYEQYF. The V and J genes are TRBV27 and TRBJ2-7; TRBD2 is a possible D gene (6 bases). The CDR3 has 15 residues. V was shortened by 2 bases and J by 2 bases, with 13 bases between the two germline ends. Germline lookup yields CDR1 MNHEY and CDR2 SMNVEV (reference sequence).